Shown below are 8 T cell receptor beta chains from a single sample sequenced in a study of cytomegalovirus exposure and HLA in healthy donors. Amplification used 60 Vbeta primers and 13 Jbeta primers. Assay used: immunoSEQ multiplex PCR; TCRdb lists only in-frame clones, some missing. The sample shows 200,000 or so clones, roughly 80% of them seen only once. Sequencing used PBMCs. The receptors derive from a man between 50 and 59 years old in good health and CMV-seronegative.

This chain joins TRBV6-5 and TRBJ2-6; D uncertain. Trimming removed 4 bases from V and 3 bases from J, with 4 bases in between. CDR1 is MNHEY and CDR2 is SVGAGI in the germline V gene. CDR3 length: 13 amino acids. CDR3 loop: CASSSSGANVLTF. CDR3 sequence (DNA): TGTGCCAGCAGTTCGAGTGGGGCCAACGTCCTGACTTTC.

The sample holds a few counts of this clone. The V and J genes are TRBV2 and TRBJ1-2; D might be TRBD1 (5 bases). CDR3 length: 14 amino acids. In germline, CDR1 is SNHLY, CDR2 FYNNEI. V was cut by 7 bases and J by 3 bases, with 15 bases left in between. In DNA form, the CDR3 reads TGTGCCAGCAAAGAGTTCGGGGGGGACTATGGCTACACCTTC. Amino acids: CASKEFGGDYGYTF.

This chain links TRBV18 with TRBJ1-1; tentative D call: TRBD1 (6 bases). Germline-derived CDR1 and CDR2 are KGHSH and LQKENI. The CDR3 runs to 16 residues. The germline V and J ends were trimmed by 2 bases and 4 bases, with 17 bases remaining between them. The CDR3 DNA is TGTGCCAGCTCACCAATCGGGGGGCCTCGGTCCACTGAAGCTTTCTTT. As protein: CASSPIGGPRSTEAFF.

The CDR3 DNA is TGTGCCAGCAGGTCCGGGACACGGACCGTTTTGGCCCAGTACTTC. This encodes CASRSGTRTVLAQYF. The gene calls are TRBV6-5 and TRBJ2-5; weak D call: TRBD1 (6 bases). CDR1 is MNHEY and CDR2 is SVGAGI in the germline V gene. CDR3 length equals 15 residues. Deletions cut 6 bases from V and 9 bases from J, with 23 bases between.

The chain employs TRBV30 and TRBJ1-1; a possible D gene is TRBD1 (5 bases). V shed 5 bases and J shed 0 bases, with 10 bases lying between them. This CDR3 contains 13 residues. In germline, CDR1 is GTSNPN, CDR2 SVGIG (reference sequence). This CDR3 reads CAWAVGVNTEAFF. CDR3 bases: TGTGCCTGGGCTGTAGGGGTGAACACTGAAGCTTTCTTT.

CDR3 sequence reads: CASSQVVGGNTEAFF. Written as DNA, the CDR3 is TGCGCCAGCAGCCAAGTTGTAGGCGGAAACACTGAAGCTTTCTTT. The gene calls are TRBV4-1 and TRBJ1-1, with D hard to call. CDR1 and CDR2 (germline): MGHRA, YSYEKL. Trimming took 1 base from V and 2 from J, leaving 11 bases between them. CDR3 size: 15 residues.

The chain couples TRBV5-6 to TRBJ1-1; no clear D. The CDR3 contains 13 residues. Deletions cut 4 bases from V and 6 bases from J, with 13 bases between. Per germline, CDR1 SGHDT and CDR2 YYEEEE. CDR3 loop: CASSLPPSSEAFF. The CDR3 DNA sequence: TGTGCCAGCAGCCTCCCCCCCTCTTCTGAAGCTTTCTTT.

This sequence joins TRBV10-1 and TRBJ2-5; possibly TRBD2 for D (7 bases). Germline CDR1 and CDR2: WNHNN and SYGVQD (reference sequence). There are 16 residues in the CDR3. Trimming shortened V by 0 bases and J by 1 base, and 12 bases separated the two germline ends. The CDR3: CASSESGRGAQETQYF. CDR3 DNA: TGCGCCAGCAGTGAGTCGGGACGGGGGGCCCAAGAGACCCAGTACTTC.